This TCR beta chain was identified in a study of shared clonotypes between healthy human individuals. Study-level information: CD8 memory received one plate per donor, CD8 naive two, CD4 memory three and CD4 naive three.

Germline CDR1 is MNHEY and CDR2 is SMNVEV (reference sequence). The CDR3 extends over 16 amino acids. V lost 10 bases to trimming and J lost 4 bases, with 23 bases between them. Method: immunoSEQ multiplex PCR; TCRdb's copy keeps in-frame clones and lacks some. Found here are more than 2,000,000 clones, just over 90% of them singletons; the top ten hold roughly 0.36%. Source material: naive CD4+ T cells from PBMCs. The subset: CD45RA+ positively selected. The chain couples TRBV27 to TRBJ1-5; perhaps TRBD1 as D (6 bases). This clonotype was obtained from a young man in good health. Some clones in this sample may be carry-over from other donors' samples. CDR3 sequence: CATRPVGVTGNQPQHF. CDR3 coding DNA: TGTGCCACCCGGCCGGTTGGTGTTACAGGGAATCAGCCCCAGCATTTT.